These 23 T cell receptor beta chains were sequenced from one sample in a study of PD-1 blockade in classical Hodgkin lymphoma. Some clones are missing from TCRdb's copy, which holds only in-frame ones; the method was immunoSEQ multiplex PCR. The sample records thousands of clones, 84% being singletons. Relapse was seen in all patients after autologous stem cell transplantation, and brentuximab vedotin exposure was variable. Sequencing was performed on peripheral blood mononuclear cells (PBMCs), taken at baseline. All receptors come from a human donor with classical Hodgkin lymphoma.

The genes are TRBV5-8 and TRBJ1-4, with D perhaps matching TRBD1 (6 bases). This CDR3 has 15 amino acids. CDR1 SGHTS and CDR2 YDEGEE come from the germline V gene. V was trimmed by 4 bases and J by 6 bases, leaving 16 bases between them. The CDR3 spells CASSDRWGGYEKLFF. CDR3 bases: TGTGCCAGCAGCGACCGGTGGGGGGGCTATGAAAAACTGTTTTTT.

This chain uses TRBV5-5 with TRBJ2-1; D possibly corresponds to TRBD2 (5 bases). The CDR3 runs 13 residues. From germline, CDR1 is SGHKS and CDR2 YYEKEE (reference sequence). Trimming took off 4 bases at V and 8 bases at J, with 13 bases between the two ends. The CDR3 region has the DNA TGTGCCAGCAGCGGATTAGGAGGCGATGAGCAGTTCTTC. It specifies CASSGLGGDEQFF.

The chain links TRBV2 to TRBJ2-7; TRBD2 matches 9 bases. With V trimmed by 6 bases and J by 5 bases, 8 bases remained unmatched. CDR3 length: 14 residues. Germline lookup yields CDR1 SNHLY and CDR2 FYNNEI. Here the CDR3 reads CASSIRTSVDEQYF. DNA for the CDR3: TGTGCCAGCAGCATCCGGACTAGCGTGGACGAGCAGTACTTC.

The chain is built from TRBV19 and TRBJ2-2; D perhaps matches TRBD2 (5 bases). In germline, CDR1 is LNHDA, CDR2 SQIVND (reference sequence). There are 13 residues in the CDR3. Trimming cost V 5 bases and J 4 bases, with 8 bases left between them. Here the CDR3 DNA reads TGTGCCAGTAGTCTAACTAGCACCGGGGAGCTGTTTTTT. This encodes CASSLTSTGELFF.

This chain connects TRBV4-2 to TRBJ2-1; 9 bases match TRBD2. This CDR3 is built from 16 residues. Germline loops: CDR1 LGHNA, CDR2 YNFKEQ. Trimming took 4 bases from V and 9 from J; bases not matched to a gene: 13. The CDR3 region has the DNA TGTGCCAGCAGCCCCTCAGCATTAGCGGGAGCGGGTGAGCAGTTCTTC. Translating gives CASSPSALAGAGEQFF.

The chain uses TRBV5-4 and TRBJ2-3; D not resolved. Looked up from germline, CDR1 is SGHNT and CDR2 is YYREEE (reference sequence). The CDR3 length is 12 residues. Trimming removed 0 bases at V and 6 bases at J, with 5 bases between. The CDR3 is CASSLVRDTQYF. The CDR3 bases are TGTGCCAGCAGCTTGGTTAGGGATACGCAGTATTTT.

The chain recombines TRBV15 with TRBJ2-7, with D unclear. The V end lost 0 bases, the J end lost 0 bases, and 6 bases lay between the germline ends. Germline CDR1 and CDR2: LNHNV and YYDKDF (reference sequence). This CDR3 spans 14 amino acids. The CDR3 region has the DNA TGTGCCACCAGCAGAGAGGGCGTCTCCTACGAGCAGTACTTC. Translation: CATSREGVSYEQYF.

This clone was seen a single time. The chain carries TRBV30 and TRBJ2-6; D uncertain. The CDR3 runs to 13 residues. The germline gives CDR1 GTSNPN, CDR2 SVGIG (reference sequence). The V and J ends lost 3 bases and 2 bases respectively, with 5 bases between them. CDR3 protein: CAWRSPGANVLTF. The CDR3 region has the DNA TGTGCCTGGAGGTCTCCTGGGGCCAACGTCCTGACTTTC.

This clone is labeled as medium-sized (0.01 to 0.1%). V and J are TRBV29-1 and TRBJ2-3; 8 bases align to TRBD2. The CDR3 loop spans 13 amino acids. V was clipped by 6 bases and J by 0 bases; unmatched bases: 2. Germline V gene data show CDR1 as SQVTM and CDR2 as ANQGSEA. As DNA, the CDR3 is TGCAGCGTGGGGACTAGGAGCACAGATACGCAGTATTTT. Its translation is CSVGTRSTDTQYF.

This rearrangement joins TRBV6-6 to TRBJ2-1; D gene unclear. The V end lost 8 bases, the J end lost 5 bases, and 16 bases lay between the germline ends. Germline V gene sequence: CDR1 MNHNY, CDR2 SVGAGI (reference sequence). This CDR3 spans 14 amino acids. The CDR3 DNA sequence: TGTGCCAGCCTAAAGGGCCTCCGGAACAATGAGCAGTTCTTC. Its translation: CASLKGLRNNEQFF.

V gene TRBV10-2 combines with J gene TRBJ2-7; 7 bases fit TRBD1. The CDR3 has 13 residues. Germline V CDR1 and CDR2: WSHSY, SAAADI. V gave up 8 bases and J gave up 6 bases; unmatched junction bases: 10. CDR3: CASSTQGFGEQYF. The CDR3 coding sequence is TGCGCCAGCTCGACACAGGGGTTTGGCGAGCAGTACTTC.

The rearrangement joins TRBV27 to TRBJ2-5; 7 bases match TRBD2. Germline trimming cut 2 bases from V and 5 bases from J; bases unmatched to any gene: 5. This CDR3 comprises 14 residues. Germline V CDR1 and CDR2: MNHEY, SMNVEV (reference sequence). CDR3 region: CASSLGRGSETQYF. DNA of the CDR3: TGTGCCAGCAGTTTAGGGAGGGGCAGCGAGACCCAGTACTTC.

The chain recombines TRBV30 with TRBJ1-1, with D unresolved. V was shortened by 3 bases and J by 5 bases, with 10 bases between the two germline ends. The CDR3 sequence is 12 residues long. CDR1 and CDR2 (germline): GTSNPN, SVGIG (reference sequence). The CDR3 is CAWRRQATEAFF. The CDR3 nucleotides read TGTGCCTGGAGAAGGCAGGCGACTGAAGCTTTCTTT.

This clone was observed once. CDR3 DNA: TGTGCCAGCAGCTTGGGGATGAACACTGAAGCTTTCTTT. This encodes CASSLGMNTEAFF. The rearrangement links TRBV7-2 to TRBJ1-1; no reliable D call. The germline V and J ends were trimmed by 3 bases and 0 bases, with 5 bases remaining between them. This CDR3 is built from 13 residues. From germline, CDR1 is SGHTA and CDR2 FQGNSA.

The V gene is TRBV6-1, the J gene TRBJ2-7, with D maybe TRBD2 (6 bases). CDR3 size: 14 residues. CDR1 and CDR2 (germline): MNHNS, SASEGT. V was clipped by 6 bases and J by 6 bases, with 18 bases between them. The CDR3: CASRRDWGDSEQYF. The CDR3 coding sequence is TGTGCCAGCAGGAGGGACTGGGGGGACTCCGAGCAGTACTTC.

The rearrangement joins TRBV2 to TRBJ2-1, with 9 bases lining up with TRBD2. Germline V gene lookup returns CDR1 SNHLY and CDR2 FYNNEI. V shed 6 bases, J shed 2 bases, and the junction held 5 bases outside the gene matches. This CDR3 is 15 amino acids long. CDR3 bases: TGTGCCAGCAGAGCAGCGGGAGGCGCCTACAATGAGCAGTTCTTC. Its protein product is CASRAAGGAYNEQFF.

This clone showed up just a few times. The chain employs TRBV30 and TRBJ2-1; 8 bases line up with TRBD2. With 2 bases clipped from V and 8 bases from J, the junction kept 14 bases outside the gene matches. Germline lookup yields CDR1 GTSNPN and CDR2 SVGIG (reference sequence). There are 16 residues in the CDR3. The CDR3 DNA follows: TGTGCCTGGAGTAGAAGGGACTTCGGGAGGGGCTATGAGCAGTTCTTC. Its translation: CAWSRRDFGRGYEQFF. The whole variable domain, filled in from reference TRBV30 and TRBJ2-1, reads SQTIHQWPATLVQPVGSPLSLECTVEGTSNPNLYWYRQAAGRGLQLLFYSVGIGQISSEVPQNLSASRPQDRQFILSSKKLLLSDSGFYLCAWSRRDFGRGYEQFFGPGTRLTVL.

The V and J genes are TRBV14 and TRBJ2-2, with TRBD2 matching over 10 bases. V trimming: 5 bases; J trimming: 2 bases; junction bases outside the gene matches: 2. The CDR3 length is 15 residues. Germline assignment: CDR1 SGHDN and CDR2 FVKESK. The DNA for the CDR3 is TGTGCCAGCAGCGTAGCGGGAGGTAACACCGGGGAGCTGTTTTTT. Translation gives CASSVAGGNTGELFF.

This chain joins TRBV9 and TRBJ1-4; possible D gene TRBD1, 6 bases. The CDR3 contains 14 residues. Germline V CDR1 and CDR2: SGDLS, YYNGEE. The germline V and J ends were trimmed by 4 bases and 5 bases, with 12 bases remaining between them. CDR3 sequence (DNA): TGTGCCAGCAGCATCGGACAGCGAAATGAAAAACTGTTTTTT. Residues: CASSIGQRNEKLFF.

This clone came up a few times. This chain connects TRBV27 to TRBJ2-1, with D unclear. Trimming took off 2 bases at V and 4 bases at J, with 6 bases between the two ends. The CDR3 covers 13 residues. Germline V gives CDR1 MNHEY, CDR2 SMNVEV (reference sequence). DNA for the CDR3: TGTGCCAGCAGTTTAAACAATTACAATGAGCAGTTCTTC. This translates into CASSLNNYNEQFF.

This clone is a singleton in its sample. The CDR3 bases are TGTGCCTGGACACGGGACAACTCTGGAAACACCATATATTTT. This translates into CAWTRDNSGNTIYF. The V and J genes are TRBV30 and TRBJ1-3; a weak D match, TRBD1 (6 bases). CDR3 length: 14 residues. V lost 4 bases and J 0 bases, leaving 10 bases between the germline ends. In germline, CDR1 is GTSNPN, CDR2 SVGIG (reference sequence).

In this sample, this clone is hyperexpanded. This rearrangement joins TRBV14 to TRBJ2-1; D gene ambiguous. CDR3 length: 14 residues. The V gene's germline CDR1 is SGHDN and CDR2 FVKESK. V lost 4 bases and J 4 bases, leaving 11 bases between the germline ends. Here the CDR3 DNA reads TGTGCCAGCAGCCTTTTCGGACCTTACAATGAGCAGTTCTTC. Amino acids: CASSLFGPYNEQFF.

The rearrangement joins TRBV14 to TRBJ2-7; D remains ambiguous. The ends were cut back, 0 bases at V and 4 bases at J, with 4 bases in the middle. The CDR3 has 12 residues. The germline V gene has CDR1 SGHDN and CDR2 FVKESK. The CDR3 here is CASSQDYYEQYF. The DNA of the CDR3 is TGTGCCAGCAGCCAAGACTATTACGAGCAGTACTTC.